The 19 T cell receptor beta chains listed next were all sequenced from one sample in a study of blood T cells in healthy people across ages. Primers used in a second PCR of about 6 to 12 cycles were a sample-barcoded 5' primer and a J-beta primer mix. TCRdb called the 5' RACE reads again in MiXCR, with one record for every CDR3 protein. This table holds hundreds of thousands of distinct CDR3 sequences, over 40% found once. The sample was blood. Receptor source: an elderly woman in good health.

This clonotype occurred a few times. The V and J genes are TRBV6-6 and TRBJ2-1; the match to TRBD2 covers 8 bases. This CDR3 spans 12 amino acids. Germline trimming cut 6 bases from V and 9 bases from J; bases unmatched to any gene: 4. Germline-derived CDR1 and CDR2 are MNHNY and SVGAGI (reference sequence). Here the CDR3 DNA reads TGTGCCAGCAGGTATAGCGGGGTTGAGCAGTTCTTC. Protein: CASRYSGVEQFF.

This clonotype was seen a few times. The gene calls are TRBV7-9 and TRBJ1-1; 7 nucleotides align to TRBD1. The CDR3 covers 16 residues. V shed 4 bases and J 4 bases; nucleotides not matched to a gene: 12. Germline V gene data show CDR1 as SEHNR and CDR2 as FQNEAQ (reference sequence). The CDR3 protein is CASSWSLTGAVTEAFF. CDR3 coding DNA: TGTGCCAGCAGCTGGAGCCTAACAGGGGCGGTCACTGAAGCTTTCTTT.

This chain uses TRBV4-2 with TRBJ1-3, with TRBD1 as a possible D gene (6 bases). Germline CDR1 is LGHNA and CDR2 is YNFKEQ. CDR3 length: 16 amino acids. V was pared by 0 bases and J by 5 bases, with 14 bases between. CDR3 sequence reads: CASSQERGVLRNTIYF. Here the CDR3 DNA reads TGTGCCAGCAGCCAAGAAAGGGGGGTTCTGAGAAACACCATATATTTT.

This clonotype was counted between two and nine times. The chain recombines TRBV2 with TRBJ2-2; tentative D call: TRBD1 (5 bases). The V gene's germline CDR1 is SNHLY and CDR2 FYNNEI. Trimming stripped 6 bases from V and 1 base from J, with 6 bases between. This CDR3 is 13 amino acids long. The CDR3 region has the DNA TGTGCCAGCAGACAGGTGAACACCGGGGAGCTGTTTTTT. Its protein product is CASRQVNTGELFF.

This clonotype was observed a single time. This rearrangement joins TRBV11-2 to TRBJ2-3, with D maybe TRBD1 (5 bases). The germline CDR1 and CDR2 sequences are SGHAT and FQNNGV. The ends were cut back, 3 bases at V and 0 bases at J, with 19 bases in the middle. The CDR3 has 18 amino acids. CDR3 sequence: CASSFMPGSPVSTDTQYF. CDR3 bases: TGTGCCAGCAGCTTCATGCCAGGGTCCCCCGTGAGCACAGATACGCAGTATTTT.

Ten or more counts support this clonotype. This may arise from a read error, as a much more abundant clone is one base away. V is TRBV12-3 or TRBV12-4 and J is TRBJ2-5, with 7 positions matching TRBD1. V lost 3 bases, J lost 11 bases, and 15 bases stayed unmatched. The CDR3 sequence is 15 residues long. The CDR3 sequence is CASSFRGGALDEQYF. The CDR3 nucleotides are TGTGCCAGCAGTTTTCGAGGGGGCGCCTTAGATGAGCAGTACTTC.

This chain uses TRBV4-2 with TRBJ2-3; 9 positions match TRBD2. Trimming cost V 4 bases and J 0 bases; bases outside gene matches: 17. CDR1 LGHNA and CDR2 YNFKEQ come from the germline V gene. This CDR3 has 20 amino acids. In nucleotides, the CDR3 is TGTGCCAGCAGCCCCCTACCGATAGGCGGGGGGGTGGTTAGCACAGATACGCAGTATTTT. It is translated as CASSPLPIGGGVVSTDTQYF.

This chain connects TRBV5-6 to TRBJ2-1, with unresolved D. The length of the CDR3 is 12 residues. Germline-derived CDR1 and CDR2 are SGHDT and YYEEEE. V was clipped by 7 bases and J by 8 bases, with 13 bases between them. The CDR3 spells CASRSLLDEQFF. The CDR3, as DNA: TGTGCCAGCCGAAGCCTTTTAGATGAGCAGTTCTTC. The full variable domain, completed using reference TRBV5-6 and TRBJ2-1, is DAGVTQSPTHLIKTRGQQVTLRCSPKSGHDTVSWYQQALGQGPQFIFQYYEEEERQRGNFPDRFSGHQFPNYSSELNVNALLLGDSALYLCASRSLLDEQFFGPGTRLTVL.

The CDR3 region is CASSSIRDRDSGANVLTF. The DNA of the CDR3 is TGTGCCAGCAGCTCGATCCGGGACAGGGACTCTGGGGCCAACGTCCTGACTTTC. The genes are TRBV5-6 and TRBJ2-6, with TRBD1 identical over 9 bases. Trimming cost V 3 bases and J 0 bases; bases outside gene matches: 7. The CDR3 length is 18 residues. Germline CDR1 is SGHDT and CDR2 is YYEEEE. The full variable domain, in which reference TRBV5-6 and TRBJ2-6 provide the parts outside the CDR3, is DAGVTQSPTHLIKTRGQQVTLRCSPKSGHDTVSWYQQALGQGPQFIFQYYEEEERQRGNFPDRFSGHQFPNYSSELNVNALLLGDSALYLCASSSIRDRDSGANVLTFGAGSRLTVL.

The chain couples TRBV20-1 to TRBJ2-3; 9 bases agree with TRBD2. The germline V gene encodes CDR1 DFQATT and CDR2 SNEGSKA (reference sequence). V dropped 0 bases and J dropped 6; count of bases not matched to a gene: 4. The CDR3 extends over 14 amino acids. CDR3 coding DNA: TGCAGTGCTAGAGAGCGGGGGGGCGTGGATACGCAGTATTTT. Translation gives CSARERGGVDTQYF.

V usage is TRBV7-9 and J usage is TRBJ2-1; 10 bases are shared with TRBD2. CDR1 SEHNR and CDR2 FQNEAQ come from the germline V gene (reference sequence). CDR3 length: 16 amino acids. J gave up 0 bases and V 5 bases, and 4 bases lay outside the gene matches. CDR3 loop: CASSALAGTSYNEQFF. The CDR3 coding sequence is TGTGCCAGCAGCGCACTAGCGGGGACCTCCTACAATGAGCAGTTCTTC.

This clonotype was observed many times. This rearrangement joins TRBV10-3 to TRBJ2-5; a possible D gene is TRBD1 (6 bases). In germline, CDR1 is ENHRY, CDR2 SYGVKD. The CDR3 is 15 amino acids. With 3 bases removed from V and 2 bases from J, the gap between germline ends came to 13 bases. This CDR3 reads CAISDVVRGQETQYF. DNA for the CDR3: TGTGCCATCAGTGATGTAGTAAGGGGGCAAGAGACCCAGTACTTC.

Many counts were recorded for this clonotype. The chain uses TRBV5-5 and TRBJ2-1, with a weak D call TRBD1 (5 bases). Germline CDR1 reads SGHKS; CDR2 reads YYEKEE (reference sequence). Trimming left V 1 base short and J 0 bases short, with 14 bases between. This CDR3 is built from 17 residues. Written as DNA, the CDR3 is TGTGCCAGCAGCTTGAGGGTGACAGCTTCCTCCTACAATGAGCAGTTCTTC. This translates into CASSLRVTASSYNEQFF.

Many counts were recorded for this clonotype. J is TRBJ2-5 and V is TRBV5-1; TRBD1 aligns across 7 bases. This CDR3 has 15 residues. CDR1 SGHRS and CDR2 YFSETQ come from the germline V gene. The junction had 8 bases not matched to a gene; V was cut back by 4 bases and J by 2 bases. CDR3 DNA sequence: TGCGCCAGCAGCACTACGACAGGGCGTCAAGAGACCCAGTACTTC. This sequence encodes CASSTTTGRQETQYF.

This sequence joins TRBV24-1 and TRBJ2-3; 12 bases are shared with TRBD2. This CDR3 is built from 19 residues. Germline lookup yields CDR1 KGHDR and CDR2 SFDVKD. The V gene end was trimmed by 10 bases and the J gene end by 2 bases; junction bases not matched to a gene: 18. The CDR3 region is CATSSTGLAGSGHTDTQYF. For the CDR3, the DNA is TGTGCCACAAGTAGTACTGGACTAGCGGGATCCGGTCACACAGATACGCAGTATTTT.

This clonotype has ten or more counts. This sequence joins TRBV29-1 and TRBJ2-5, with 7 bases fitting TRBD2. The CDR3 covers 16 residues. The junction had 13 bases not matched to a gene; V was cut back by 4 bases and J by 2 bases. Germline V lookup: CDR1 SQVTM, CDR2 ANQGSEA. The CDR3 DNA reads as TGCAGCGTTGGAGGTGCGGGAGTAACCCCACAAGAGACCCAGTACTTC. Translating it yields CSVGGAGVTPQETQYF.

At least ten counts were recorded for this clonotype. V usage is TRBV27 and J usage is TRBJ1-6, with D possibly being TRBD1 (5 bases). This CDR3 is 15 amino acids long. The V gene lost 6 bases and the J gene lost 6 bases, with 15 bases spanning the gap. Per the germline V gene, CDR1 is MNHEY and CDR2 is SMNVEV (reference sequence). The CDR3 DNA is TGTGCCAGCAGCCCCTTCAGGGCCTCTAATTCACCCCTCCACTTT. It yields the protein CASSPFRASNSPLHF.

This chain uses TRBV10-3 with TRBJ1-5; unclear D gene. Germline loops: CDR1 ENHRY, CDR2 SYGVKD. Trimming left V 4 bases short and J 4 bases short, with 14 bases between. The CDR3 runs to 15 residues. CDR3 bases: TGTGCCATCAGTGTGGAGGAGGGATTAAATCAGCCCCAGCATTTT. Translation gives CAISVEEGLNQPQHF.

As concerns this clonotype: A much larger clone differs by one base, so this may be a read error. The chain employs TRBV18 and TRBJ2-1, with a tentative D call TRBD1 (5 bases). Germline lookup yields CDR1 KGHSH and CDR2 LQKENI. The CDR3 spans 17 residues. The V end was cut by 4 bases, the J end by 0 bases, with 16 bases between. DNA of the CDR3: TGTGCCAGCTCACTGGGGCCTGGCACGAGCTCCTACAATGAGCAGTTCTTC. It yields the protein CASSLGPGTSSYNEQFF.